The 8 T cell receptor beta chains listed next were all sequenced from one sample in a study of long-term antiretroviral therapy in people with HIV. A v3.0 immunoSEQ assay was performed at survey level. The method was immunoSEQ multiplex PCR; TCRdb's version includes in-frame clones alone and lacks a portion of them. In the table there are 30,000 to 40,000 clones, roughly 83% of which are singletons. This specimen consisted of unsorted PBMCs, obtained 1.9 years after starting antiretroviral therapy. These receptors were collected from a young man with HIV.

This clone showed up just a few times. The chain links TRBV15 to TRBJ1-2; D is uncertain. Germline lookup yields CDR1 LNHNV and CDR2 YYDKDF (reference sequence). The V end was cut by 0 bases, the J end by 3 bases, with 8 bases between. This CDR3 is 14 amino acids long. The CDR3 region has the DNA TGTGCCACCAGCAGAGATAGCGGGTACTATGGCTACACCTTC. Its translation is CATSRDSGYYGYTF.

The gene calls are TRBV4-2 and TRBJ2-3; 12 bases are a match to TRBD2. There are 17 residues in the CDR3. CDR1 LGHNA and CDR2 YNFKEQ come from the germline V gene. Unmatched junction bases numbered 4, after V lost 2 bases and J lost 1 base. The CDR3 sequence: CASSQSTSGGGTDTQYF. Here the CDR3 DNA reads TGTGCCAGCAGCCAATCGACTAGCGGGGGAGGCACAGATACGCAGTATTTT.

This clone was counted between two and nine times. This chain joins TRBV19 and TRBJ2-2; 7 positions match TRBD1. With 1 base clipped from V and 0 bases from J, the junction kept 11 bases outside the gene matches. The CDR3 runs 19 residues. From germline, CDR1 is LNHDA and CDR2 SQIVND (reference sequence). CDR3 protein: CASSIGQGQGETNTGELFF. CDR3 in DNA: TGTGCCAGTAGTATAGGTCAGGGGCAGGGGGAAACGAACACCGGGGAGCTGTTTTTT.

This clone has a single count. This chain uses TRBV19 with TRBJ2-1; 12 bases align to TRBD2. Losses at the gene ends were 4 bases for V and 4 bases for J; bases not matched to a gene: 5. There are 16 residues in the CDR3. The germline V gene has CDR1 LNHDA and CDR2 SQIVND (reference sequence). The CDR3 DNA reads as TGTGCCAGTAGTAAAAGACTAGCGGGGGCTTACAATGAGCAGTTCTTC. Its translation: CASSKRLAGAYNEQFF.

The CDR3 nucleotides read TGTGCCAGCAGTTTATTGGGGGAGCATCAGCCCCAGCATTTT. This sequence encodes CASSLLGEHQPQHF. This sequence joins TRBV27 and TRBJ1-5; D is possibly TRBD1 (5 bases). With 1 base removed from V and 5 bases from J, the gap between germline ends came to 9 bases. This CDR3 is built from 14 residues. Germline V gene lookup returns CDR1 MNHEY and CDR2 SMNVEV (reference sequence).

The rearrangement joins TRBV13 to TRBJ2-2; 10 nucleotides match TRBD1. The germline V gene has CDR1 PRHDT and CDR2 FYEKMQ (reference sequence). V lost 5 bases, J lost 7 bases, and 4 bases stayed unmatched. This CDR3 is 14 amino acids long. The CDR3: CASSLDRGRGELFF. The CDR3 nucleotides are TGTGCCAGCAGCCTTGACAGGGGGCGCGGGGAGCTGTTTTTT.

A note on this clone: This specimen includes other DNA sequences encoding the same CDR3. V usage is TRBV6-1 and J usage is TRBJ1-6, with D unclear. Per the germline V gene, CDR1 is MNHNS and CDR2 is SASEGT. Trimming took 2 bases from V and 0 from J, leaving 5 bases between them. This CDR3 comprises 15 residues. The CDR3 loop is CASSERSSYNSPLHF. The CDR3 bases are TGTGCCAGCAGTGAACGGAGCTCCTATAATTCACCCCTCCACTTT.

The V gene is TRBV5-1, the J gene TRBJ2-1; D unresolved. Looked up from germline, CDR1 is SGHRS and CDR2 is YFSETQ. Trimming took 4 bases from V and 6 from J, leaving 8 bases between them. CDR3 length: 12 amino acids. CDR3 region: CASSPQFNEQFF. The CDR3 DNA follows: TGCGCCAGCAGCCCTCAATTCAATGAGCAGTTCTTC. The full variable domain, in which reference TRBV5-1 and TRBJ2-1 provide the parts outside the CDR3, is KAGVTQTPRYLIKTRGQQVTLSCSPISGHRSVSWYQQTPGQGLQFLFEYFSETQRNKGNFPGRFSGRQFSNSRSEMNVSTLELGDSALYLCASSPQFNEQFFGPGTRLTVL.